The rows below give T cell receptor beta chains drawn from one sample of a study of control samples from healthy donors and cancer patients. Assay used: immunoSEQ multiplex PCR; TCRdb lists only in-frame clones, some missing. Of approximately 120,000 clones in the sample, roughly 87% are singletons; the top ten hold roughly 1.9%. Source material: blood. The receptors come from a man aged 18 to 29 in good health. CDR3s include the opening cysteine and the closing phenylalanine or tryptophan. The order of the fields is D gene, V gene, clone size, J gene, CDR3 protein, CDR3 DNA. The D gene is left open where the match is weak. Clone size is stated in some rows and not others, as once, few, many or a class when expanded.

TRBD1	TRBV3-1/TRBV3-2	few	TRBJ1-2	CASSLSATGGEGYTF	TGTGCCAGCAGCCTATCAGCGACAGGGGGTGAAGGCTACACCTTC
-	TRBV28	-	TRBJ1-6	CASSGGGGNSPLHF	TGTGCCAGCAGCGGAGGTGGGGGTAATTCACCCCTCCACTTT
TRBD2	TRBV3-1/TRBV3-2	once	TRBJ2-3	CASSPILSGKSTDTQYF	TGTGCCAGCAGCCCTATTCTAAGCGGGAAAAGCACAGATACGCAGTATTTT
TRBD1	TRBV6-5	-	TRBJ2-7	CASISGTGYYEQYF	TGTGCCAGCATATCCGGGACAGGGTACTACGAGCAGTACTTC
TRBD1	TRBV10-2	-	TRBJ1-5	CASSTGGVQPQHF	TGCGCCAGCTCGACAGGGGGCGTTCAGCCCCAGCATTTT
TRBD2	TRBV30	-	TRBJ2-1	CAWVLAGGYNEQFF	TGTGCCTGGGTGCTAGCGGGAGGGTATAATGAGCAGTTCTTC
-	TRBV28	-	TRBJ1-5	CASSFFGRAEIENQPQHF	TGTGCCAGCAGTTTTTTCGGGAGGGCGGAGATCGAAAATCAGCCCCAGCATTTT
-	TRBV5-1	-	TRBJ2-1	CASSPLGAAEQFF	TGCGCCAGCAGCCCCTTGGGGGCGGCTGAGCAGTTCTTC
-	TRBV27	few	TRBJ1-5	CASAGHSNQPQHF	TGTGCCAGCGCCGGGCATAGCAATCAGCCCCAGCATTTT
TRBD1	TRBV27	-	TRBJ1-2	CATGTGKAYGYTF	TGTGCCACCGGGACAGGGAAGGCCTATGGCTACACCTTC
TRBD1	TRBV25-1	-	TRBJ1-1	CASRTGGRTEAFF	TGTGCCAGCAGGACAGGGGGTAGGACTGAAGCTTTCTTT
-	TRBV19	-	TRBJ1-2	CASSIDRQYGYTF	TGTGCCAGTAGTATCGATAGACAGTATGGCTACACCTTC
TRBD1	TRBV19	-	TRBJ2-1	CASSSDRGVVNEQFF	TGTGCCAGTAGTAGTGACAGGGGGGTTGTGAATGAGCAGTTCTTC
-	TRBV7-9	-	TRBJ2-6	CASSRAGLQSGANVLTF	TGTGCCAGCAGCCGGGCGGGACTTCAATCTGGGGCCAACGTCCTGACTTTC
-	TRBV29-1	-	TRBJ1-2	CSVPGRSYGYTF	TGCAGCGTTCCGGGACGGAGCTATGGCTACACCTTC
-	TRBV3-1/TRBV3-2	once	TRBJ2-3	CASSQDRVTDTQYF	TGTGCCAGCAGCCAAGATCGGGTCACAGATACGCAGTATTTT
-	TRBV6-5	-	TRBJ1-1	CASTLTGAGNTEAFF	TGTGCCAGCACCCTAACGGGGGCAGGGAACACTGAAGCTTTCTTT
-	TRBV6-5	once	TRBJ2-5	CASSYSPETQYF	TGTGCCAGCAGTTACTCCCCTGAGACCCAGTACTTC
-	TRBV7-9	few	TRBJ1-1	CASTTSTNTEAFF	TGTGCCAGCACCACCTCCACGAACACTGAAGCTTTCTTT
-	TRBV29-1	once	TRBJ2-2	CSVQGTETNTGELFF	TGCAGCGTTCAGGGGACTGAAACGAACACCGGGGAGCTGTTTTTT
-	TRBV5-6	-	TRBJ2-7	CASSPSMVSEQYF	TGTGCCAGCAGCCCATCTATGGTCTCCGAGCAGTACTTC
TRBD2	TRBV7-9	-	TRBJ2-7	CASTIARTSGDYEQYF	TGTGCCAGCACCATAGCACGGACTAGCGGAGACTACGAGCAGTACTTC
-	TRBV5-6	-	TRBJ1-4	CASSLGTWEEKLFF	TGTGCCAGCAGCTTGGGTACTTGGGAGGAAAAACTGTTTTTT
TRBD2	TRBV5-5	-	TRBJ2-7	CASFSEDGRLDEQYF	TGTGCCAGCTTCTCAGAAGACGGGAGGCTTGACGAGCAGTACTTC
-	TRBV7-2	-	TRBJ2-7	CASSLIAGISYEQYF	TGTGCCAGCAGCTTAATCGCAGGGATTTCCTACGAGCAGTACTTC
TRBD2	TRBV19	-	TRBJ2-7	CASSIISSSGRHEQYF	TGTGCCAGTAGTATAATTTCGTCTAGCGGGAGGCACGAGCAGTACTTC
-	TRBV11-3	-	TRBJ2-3	CASSLSTDTQYF	TGTGCCAGCAGCTTAAGCACAGATACGCAGTATTTT
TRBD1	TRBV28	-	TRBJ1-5	CASSSLGQSEPQHF	TGTGCCAGCAGTTCTTTGGGACAGTCCGAACCCCAGCATTTT
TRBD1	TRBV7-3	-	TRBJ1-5	CASSLRDREIGYSNQPQHF	TGTGCCAGCAGCTTAAGGGACAGGGAGATAGGTTATAGCAATCAGCCCCAGCATTTT
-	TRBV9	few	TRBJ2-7	CASSRSLDQYEQYF	TGTGCCAGCAGCCGGAGCCTGGACCAATACGAGCAGTACTTC
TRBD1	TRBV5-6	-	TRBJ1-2	CASSPGQAVYGYTF	TGTGCCAGCAGTCCTGGACAGGCTGTCTATGGCTACACCTTC
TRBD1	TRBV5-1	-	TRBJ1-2	CASSAGTGGNYGYTF	TGCGCCAGCAGCGCCGGGACAGGGGGCAACTATGGCTACACCTTC
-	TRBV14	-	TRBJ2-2	CASSQDLTATGELFF	TGTGCCAGCAGCCAAGATCTCACAGCCACCGGGGAGCTGTTTTTT